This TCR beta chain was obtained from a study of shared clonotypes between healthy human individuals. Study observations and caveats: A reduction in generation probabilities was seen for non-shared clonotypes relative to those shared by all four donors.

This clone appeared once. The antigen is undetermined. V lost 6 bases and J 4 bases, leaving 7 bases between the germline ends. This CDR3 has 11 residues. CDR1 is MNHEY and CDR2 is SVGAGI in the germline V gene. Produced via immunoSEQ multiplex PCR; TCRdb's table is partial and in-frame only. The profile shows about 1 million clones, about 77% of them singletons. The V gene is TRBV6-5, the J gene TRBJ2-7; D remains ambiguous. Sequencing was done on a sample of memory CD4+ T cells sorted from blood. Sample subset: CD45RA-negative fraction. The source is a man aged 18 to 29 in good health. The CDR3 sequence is CASRDLYEQYF. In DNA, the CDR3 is TGTGCCAGCAGGGACCTATACGAGCAGTACTTC.